One and the same sample provided the 27 T cell receptor beta chains below, sequenced in a study of Ad26.COV2.S vaccination and SARS-CoV-2 variants. Libraries were prepared by immunoSEQ multiplex PCR; TCRdb keeps only in-frame clonotypes and omits some of them. The table lists roughly 250,000 clones, roughly nine tenths of them singletons. Treatment in this sample: approximately 18 received Ad26.COV2.S at low or high dose, single or two shots; about 5 received placebo; per-sample allocation not given. Sampling was done on day 63 after the first vaccine or placebo injection. Source: peripheral blood, taken in a trial of Ad26.COV2.S vaccine versus placebo. All receptors derive from a person aged 18-65 years who received the Ad26.COV2.S COVID-19 vaccine or a placebo.

J is TRBJ2-5 and V is TRBV7-3, with D tentatively TRBD1 (6 bases). The CDR3 contains 16 residues. From germline, CDR1 is SGHTA and CDR2 FQGTGA. With 0 bases removed from V and 4 bases from J, the gap between germline ends came to 15 bases. The CDR3 DNA is TGTGCCAGCAGCTTAACGTATGACCAGGGGAGAGAGACCCAGTACTTC. Its protein product is CASSLTYDQGRETQYF.

This clone was recorded once. The rearrangement joins TRBV4-3 to TRBJ2-2, with a possible D match to TRBD1 (5 bases). V was cut by 2 bases and J by 2 bases, with 27 bases left in between. The V gene's germline CDR1 is LGHNA and CDR2 YSLEER. The CDR3 totals 21 residues. The CDR3 DNA is TGCGCCAGCAGCCAATTTCATTACAGACAGTCCACGACTTTCAACACCGGGGAGCTGTTTTTT. Translated, it gives CASSQFHYRQSTTFNTGELFF.

This chain links TRBV21-1 with TRBJ1-5; TRBD1, as called in the table, went unchecked against the DNA. TRBV21-1 is shown as a pseudogene. The CDR3 is 16 amino acids. The CDR3 region is CASSMGTGDSNQPQHF. As DNA, the CDR3 is TGTGCCAGCAGCATGGGTACAGGGGACAGCAATCAGCCCCAGCATTTT.

The V and J genes are TRBV6-2 or TRBV6-3 and TRBJ2-5; D possibly matches TRBD1 or TRBD2 (5 bases each). V was shortened by 2 bases and J by 5 bases, with 15 bases between the two germline ends. The CDR3 has 15 residues. Germline CDR1 and CDR2: MNHEY and SVGEGT. The CDR3 reads CASSYPGPSGETQYF. The CDR3 DNA sequence: TGTGCCAGCAGTTACCCGGGACCTTCGGGGGAGACCCAGTACTTC.

The V and J genes are TRBV25-1 and TRBJ1-1; no firm D call. Germline loops: CDR1 MGHDK, CDR2 SYGVNS. Deletions cut 5 bases from V and 1 base from J, with 8 bases between. The CDR3 extends over 13 amino acids. CDR3 DNA sequence: TGTGCCAGCAGTCCGAAGAAGAACACTGAAGCTTTCTTT. It encodes CASSPKKNTEAFF.

The chain joins TRBV7-9 to TRBJ1-4; 7 nucleotides align to TRBD1. The length of the CDR3 is 15 residues. The germline V gene has CDR1 SEHNR and CDR2 FQNEAQ (reference sequence). V was clipped by 2 bases and J by 7 bases; unmatched bases: 7. The CDR3 region has the DNA TGTGCCAGCAGCTTATCGGGCAGGGGGGTTGAAAAACTGTTTTTT. It is translated as CASSLSGRGVEKLFF.

J is TRBJ2-3 and V is TRBV30; D is perhaps TRBD2 (6 bases). The CDR3 runs to 16 residues. V lost 0 bases to trimming and J lost 3 bases, with 16 bases between them. CDR1 and CDR2 (germline): GTSNPN, SVGIG (reference sequence). In DNA, the CDR3 is TGTGCCTGGAGTGTGGGACTGGGAGGTCGAACAGATACGCAGTATTTT. Translating it yields CAWSVGLGGRTDTQYF.

J is TRBJ2-5 and V is TRBV7-2; no firm D call. The CDR3 loop spans 14 amino acids. The germline gives CDR1 SGHTA, CDR2 FQGNSA. V dropped 0 bases and J dropped 4 bases, with 9 bases sitting between them. This CDR3 is CASSLAALRETQYF. CDR3 bases: TGTGCCAGCAGCTTAGCAGCCCTTAGAGAGACCCAGTACTTC.

This chain joins TRBV4-3 and TRBJ1-2; maybe TRBD1 (5 bases). Trimming took off 0 bases at V and 8 bases at J, with 10 bases between the two ends. Looked up from germline, CDR1 is LGHNA and CDR2 is YSLEER. The CDR3 sequence is 13 residues long. The CDR3 region has the DNA TGCGCCAGCAGCCAAGATATGAGGGGAGGCTACACCTTC. This translates into CASSQDMRGGYTF.

This chain links TRBV19 with TRBJ1-1, with a possible D match to TRBD1 (6 bases). The CDR3 length is 16 residues. Trimming removed 1 base at V and 1 base at J, with 13 bases between. Germline assignment: CDR1 LNHDA and CDR2 SQIVND (reference sequence). The DNA of the CDR3 is TGTGCCAGTAGTATAGCCCGTGACAGGTCGAACACTGAAGCTTTCTTT. It encodes CASSIARDRSNTEAFF.

V usage is TRBV6-5 and J usage is TRBJ1-2; D is perhaps TRBD1 (6 bases). Trimming took 5 bases from V and 5 from J, leaving 18 bases between them. Germline CDR1 reads MNHEY; CDR2 reads SVGAGI. The CDR3 runs to 15 residues. The CDR3: CASSPLTGGMYGYTF. CDR3 in DNA: TGTGCCAGCAGTCCCCTGACCGGGGGCATGTATGGCTACACCTTC.

V gene TRBV7-9 combines with J gene TRBJ1-3; D unresolved. The germline gives CDR1 SEHNR, CDR2 FQNEAQ (reference sequence). The CDR3 runs 15 residues. Trimming stripped 2 bases from V and 5 bases from J, with 13 bases between. CDR3 residues: CASSLSTGLRNTIYF. The CDR3 DNA follows: TGTGCCAGCAGCTTAAGCACGGGTTTGAGAAACACCATATATTTT.

V and J are TRBV7-7 and TRBJ2-1; D may match TRBD1 or TRBD2 (5 bases each). The CDR3 is made up of 15 amino acids. CDR1 SSHAT and CDR2 FNYEAQ come from the germline V gene (reference sequence). V was cut by 5 bases and J by 8 bases, with 19 bases left in between. CDR3 protein: CASSTGHSGIHEQFF. The CDR3 region has the DNA TGTGCCAGCAGCACTGGACACTCCGGGATCCATGAGCAGTTCTTC.

This clone appeared once. The V call is TRBV7-9, the J call TRBJ1-2; D is possibly TRBD1 (5 bases). The germline V and J ends were trimmed by 2 bases and 2 bases, with 9 bases remaining between them. The CDR3 length is 14 residues. In germline, CDR1 is SEHNR, CDR2 FQNEAQ (reference sequence). CDR3: CASSLLSGNYGYTF. The CDR3 DNA reads TGTGCCAGCAGCTTATTATCAGGGAACTATGGCTACACCTTC.

The V call is TRBV7-9, the J call TRBJ2-7; no reliable D call. Trimming left V 0 bases short and J 3 bases short, with 9 bases between. In germline, CDR1 is SEHNR, CDR2 FQNEAQ (reference sequence). The CDR3 totals 14 residues. CDR3 sequence: CASSLAGNSYEQYF. CDR3 bases: TGTGCCAGCAGCTTAGCGGGGAACAGCTACGAGCAGTACTTC.

The chain uses TRBV6-5 and TRBJ2-5; D is uncertain. The CDR3 is 14 residues long. Trimming removed 0 bases from V and 2 bases from J, with 7 bases in between. Germline V CDR1 and CDR2: MNHEY, SVGAGI. This CDR3 reads CASSYSGFQETQYF. The CDR3, as DNA: TGTGCCAGCAGTTACTCTGGCTTTCAAGAGACCCAGTACTTC.

The genes are TRBV7-9 and TRBJ2-7; 7 nucleotides match TRBD1. V trimming: 6 bases; J trimming: 2 bases; junction bases outside the gene matches: 7. The germline CDR1 and CDR2 sequences are SEHNR and FQNEAQ (reference sequence). CDR3 size: 14 residues. CDR3 coding DNA: TGTGCCAGCAGTAACATTCAGGGGGCCTACGAGCAGTACTTC. Its protein product is CASSNIQGAYEQYF.

The CDR3 nucleotides are TGTGCCAGCAGCTTAGGGCCCAAGGATAATGAAAAACTGTTTTTT. It specifies CASSLGPKDNEKLFF. V is TRBV7-2 and J is TRBJ1-4; D unresolved. This CDR3 has 15 amino acids. Deletions cut 1 base from V and 4 bases from J, with 10 bases between. The germline gives CDR1 SGHTA, CDR2 FQGNSA. Complete variable domain (other parts from reference TRBV7-2 and TRBJ1-4): GAGVSQSPSNKVTEKGKDVELRCDPISGHTALYWYRQSLGQGLEFLIYFQGNSAPDKSGLPSDRFSAERTGGSVSTLTIQRTQQEDSAVYLCASSLGPKDNEKLFFGSGTQLSVL.

The chain uses TRBV12-1 and TRBJ2-5; the table's TRBD1 call for D was not verified on the DNA. TRBV12-1 is a listed pseudogene. The CDR3 is made up of 16 amino acids. This CDR3 reads CASSPPHQGLWETQYF. CDR3 DNA: TGTGCCAGCAGCCCCCCACACCAGGGGTTATGGGAGACCCAGTACTTC.

To note about this clone: This specimen includes other DNA sequences encoding the same CDR3. The V gene is TRBV5-1, the J gene TRBJ2-1; 10 bases are a match to TRBD2. CDR1 is SGHRS, CDR2 YFSETQ, per germline. J gave up 4 bases and V 1 base, and 2 bases lay outside the gene matches. The CDR3 has 15 residues. CDR3 DNA: TGCGCCAGCAGCTTGACTAGCGGGGCGTACAATGAGCAGTTCTTC. Amino acids: CASSLTSGAYNEQFF.

V usage is TRBV2 and J usage is TRBJ1-2, with D tentatively TRBD1 (6 bases). Germline V gene data show CDR1 as SNHLY and CDR2 as FYNNEI. Trimming removed 6 bases at V and 4 bases at J, with 18 bases between. This CDR3 spans 15 amino acids. The CDR3: CASRKLTGQLYGYTF. The CDR3 DNA is TGTGCCAGCAGGAAACTAACTGGACAGCTCTATGGCTACACCTTC. The entire variable domain, with the rest obtained from reference TRBV2 and TRBJ1-2, is as follows: EPEVTQTPSHQVTQMGQEVILRCVPISNHLYFYWYRQILGQKVEFLVSFYNNEISEKSEIFDDQFSVERPDGSNFTLKIRSTKLEDSAMYFCASRKLTGQLYGYTFGSGTRLTVV.

In nucleotides, the CDR3 is TGTGCCAGCAGCTTGGAACAGGGGGCCAGGGAGCAGTACGTC. Translating gives CASSLEQGAREQYV. V and J are TRBV5-5 and TRBJ2-7; 9 bases align to TRBD1. Germline CDR1 reads SGHKS; CDR2 reads YYEKEE (reference sequence). V shed 0 bases, J shed 7 bases, and the junction held 5 bases outside the gene matches. This CDR3 contains 14 residues.

V usage is TRBV24-1 and J usage is TRBJ2-2; D gene ambiguous. The V and J ends lost 1 base and 6 bases respectively, with 2 bases between them. This CDR3 is built from 12 residues. Germline V gives CDR1 KGHDR, CDR2 SFDVKD. CDR3 protein: CATSDFSGELFF. The CDR3 bases are TGTGCCACCAGTGATTTCTCCGGGGAGCTGTTTTTT.

The chain carries TRBV11-1 and TRBJ2-1; TRBD1 matches 7 bases. The J segment lost 7 bases and the V segment lost 5 bases, leaving 11 bases of the junction unmatched. Germline assignment: CDR1 SGHAT and CDR2 FQDESV (reference sequence). The CDR3 is 15 residues long. The chain's CDR3 is CASSTWTGVGNEQFF. The CDR3, as DNA: TGTGCCAGCAGCACATGGACAGGAGTGGGGAATGAGCAGTTCTTC.

The chain is built from TRBV18 and TRBJ1-2; weak D call: TRBD1 (6 bases). The CDR3 is 15 residues long. V lost 3 bases, J lost 0 bases, and 11 bases lay in between. CDR1 and CDR2 from the germline V gene are KGHSH and LQKENI. In DNA form, the CDR3 reads TGTGCCAGCTCACCGAATGGGACACCTAACTATGGCTACACCTTC. Its protein product is CASSPNGTPNYGYTF. The entire variable domain, with the rest obtained from reference TRBV18 and TRBJ1-2, is as follows: NAGVMQNPRHLVRRRGQEARLRCSPMKGHSHVYWYRQLPEEGLKFMVYLQKENIIDESGMPKERFSAEFPKEGPSILRIQQVVRGDSAAYFCASSPNGTPNYGYTFGSGTRLTVV.

This sequence joins TRBV19 and TRBJ1-2; D is undetermined. Per germline, CDR1 LNHDA and CDR2 SQIVND (reference sequence). The CDR3 loop spans 13 amino acids. Trimming stripped 5 bases from V and 8 bases from J, with 15 bases between. The CDR3 nucleotides read TGTGCCAGTAGTCTTACCCTTACTCGGGGCTACACCTTC. This encodes CASSLTLTRGYTF.

This rearrangement joins TRBV4-2 to TRBJ2-7; a weak D match, TRBD1 (6 bases). CDR1 and CDR2 (germline): LGHNA, YNFKEQ. The CDR3 extends over 16 amino acids. The germline V and J ends were trimmed by 0 bases and 3 bases, with 15 bases remaining between them. This CDR3 reads CASSQDTGLQVYEQYF. CDR3 nucleotides: TGTGCCAGCAGCCAAGATACAGGGCTTCAAGTCTACGAGCAGTACTTC.